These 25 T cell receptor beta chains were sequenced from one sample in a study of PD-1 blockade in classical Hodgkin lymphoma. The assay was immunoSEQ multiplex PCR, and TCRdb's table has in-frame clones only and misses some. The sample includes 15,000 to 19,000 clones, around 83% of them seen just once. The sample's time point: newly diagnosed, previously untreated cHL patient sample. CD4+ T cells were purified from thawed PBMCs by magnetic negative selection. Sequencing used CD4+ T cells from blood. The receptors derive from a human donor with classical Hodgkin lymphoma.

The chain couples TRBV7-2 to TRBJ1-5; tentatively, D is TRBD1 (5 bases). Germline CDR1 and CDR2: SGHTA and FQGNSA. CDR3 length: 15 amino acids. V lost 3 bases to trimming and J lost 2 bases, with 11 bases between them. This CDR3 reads CASSLGVVGNQPQHF. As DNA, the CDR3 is TGTGCCAGCAGCTTGGGGGTGGTGGGCAATCAGCCCCAGCATTTT.

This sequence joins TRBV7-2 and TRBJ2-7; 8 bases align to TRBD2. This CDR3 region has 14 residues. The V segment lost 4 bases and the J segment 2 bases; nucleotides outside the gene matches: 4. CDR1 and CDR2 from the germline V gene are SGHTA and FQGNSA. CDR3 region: CASSSGLGPYEQYF. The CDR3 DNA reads TGTGCCAGCAGCTCGGGACTAGGCCCCTACGAGCAGTACTTC.

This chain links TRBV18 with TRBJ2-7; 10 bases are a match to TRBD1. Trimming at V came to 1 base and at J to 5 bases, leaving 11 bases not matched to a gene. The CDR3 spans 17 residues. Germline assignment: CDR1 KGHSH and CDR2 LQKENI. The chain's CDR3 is CASSPLPSGQGSHEQYF. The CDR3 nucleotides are TGTGCCAGCTCACCACTTCCTTCGGGACAGGGGAGCCACGAGCAGTACTTC.

This CDR3 reads CAWSPGHDEGELFF. The DNA for the CDR3 is TGTGCCTGGTCCCCGGGACACGACGAGGGGGAGCTGTTTTTT. V usage is TRBV30 and J usage is TRBJ2-2; D perhaps matches TRBD1 (6 bases). CDR1 is GTSNPN, CDR2 SVGIG, per germline (reference sequence). CDR3 size: 14 residues. V dropped 5 bases and J dropped 8 bases, with 18 bases sitting between them. Looking up the rest from reference TRBV30 and TRBJ2-2 gives the full variable domain: SQTIHQWPATLVQPVGSPLSLECTVEGTSNPNLYWYRQAAGRGLQLLFYSVGIGQISSEVPQNLSASRPQDRQFILSSKKLLLSDSGFYLCAWSPGHDEGELFFGEGSRLTVL.

The CDR3 spells CASSLGLVNEQFF. CDR3 sequence (DNA): TGTGCCAGCAGCTTGGGGCTAGTCAATGAGCAGTTCTTC. The genes are TRBV5-6 and TRBJ2-1; D not resolved. The ends were cut back, 0 bases at V and 6 bases at J, with 7 bases in the middle. This CDR3 is built from 13 residues. CDR1 is SGHDT and CDR2 is YYEEEE in the germline V gene. Full variable domain (remainder filled in from reference TRBV5-6 and TRBJ2-1): DAGVTQSPTHLIKTRGQQVTLRCSPKSGHDTVSWYQQALGQGPQFIFQYYEEEERQRGNFPDRFSGHQFPNYSSELNVNALLLGDSALYLCASSLGLVNEQFFGPGTRLTVL.

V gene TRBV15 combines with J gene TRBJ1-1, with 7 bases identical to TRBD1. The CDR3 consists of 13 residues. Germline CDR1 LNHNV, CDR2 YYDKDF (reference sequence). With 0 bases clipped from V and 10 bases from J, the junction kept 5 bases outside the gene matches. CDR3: CATSRDQGVLAFF. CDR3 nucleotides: TGTGCCACCAGCAGAGATCAGGGGGTCTTAGCTTTCTTT.

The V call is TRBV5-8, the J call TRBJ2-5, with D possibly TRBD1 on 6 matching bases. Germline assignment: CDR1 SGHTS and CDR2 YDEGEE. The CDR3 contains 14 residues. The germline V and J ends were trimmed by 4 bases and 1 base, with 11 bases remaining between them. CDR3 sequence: CASSLGQRQETQYF. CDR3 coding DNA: TGTGCCAGCAGCCTCGGACAGCGCCAAGAGACCCAGTACTTC.

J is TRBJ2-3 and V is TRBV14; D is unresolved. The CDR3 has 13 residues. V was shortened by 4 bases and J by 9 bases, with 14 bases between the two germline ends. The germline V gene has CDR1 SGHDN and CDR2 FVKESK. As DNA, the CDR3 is TGTGCCAGCAGCCGACTCTCCAGCTTGACGCAGTATTTT. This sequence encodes CASSRLSSLTQYF.

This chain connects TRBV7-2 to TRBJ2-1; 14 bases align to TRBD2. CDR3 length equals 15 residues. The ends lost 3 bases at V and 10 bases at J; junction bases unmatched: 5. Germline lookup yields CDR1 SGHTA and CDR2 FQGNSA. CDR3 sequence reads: CASSLTSGRAEEQFF. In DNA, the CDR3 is TGTGCCAGCAGCTTGACTAGCGGGAGGGCCGAGGAGCAGTTCTTC.

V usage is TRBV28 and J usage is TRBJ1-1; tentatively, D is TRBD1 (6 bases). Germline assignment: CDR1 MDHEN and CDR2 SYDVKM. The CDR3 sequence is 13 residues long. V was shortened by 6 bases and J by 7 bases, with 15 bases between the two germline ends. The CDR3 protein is CASRPPGVYEAFF. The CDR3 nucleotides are TGTGCCAGCAGACCTCCAGGGGTTTATGAAGCTTTCTTT.

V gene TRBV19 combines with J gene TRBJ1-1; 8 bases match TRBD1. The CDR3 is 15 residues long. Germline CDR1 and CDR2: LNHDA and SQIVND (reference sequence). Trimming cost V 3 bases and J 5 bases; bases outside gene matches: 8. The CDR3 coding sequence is TGTGCCAGTAGTATTGTACCCGACAGGGGAACTGAAGCTTTCTTT. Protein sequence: CASSIVPDRGTEAFF. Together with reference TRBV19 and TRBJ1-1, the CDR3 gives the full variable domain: DGGITQSPKYLFRKEGQNVTLSCEQNLNHDAMYWYRQDPGQGLRLIYYSQIVNDFQKGDIAEGYSVSREKKESFPLTVTSAQKNPTAFYLCASSIVPDRGTEAFFGQGTRLTVV.

CDR3 in DNA: TGTGCCAGCAGCTTAGACTCTGGACGGGGGAATTCACCCCTCCACTTT. This translates into CASSLDSGRGNSPLHF. V and J are TRBV7-8 and TRBJ1-6; maybe TRBD1 (5 bases). CDR1 and CDR2 (germline): SGHVS, FQNEAQ. This CDR3 is 16 amino acids long. Trimming removed 1 base from V and 7 bases from J, with 14 bases in between.

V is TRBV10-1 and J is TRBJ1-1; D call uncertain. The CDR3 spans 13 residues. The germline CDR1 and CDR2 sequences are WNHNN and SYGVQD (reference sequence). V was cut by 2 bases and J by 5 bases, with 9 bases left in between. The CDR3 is CASSETLRTEAFF. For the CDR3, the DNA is TGCGCCAGCAGTGAGACCCTCAGAACTGAAGCTTTCTTT.

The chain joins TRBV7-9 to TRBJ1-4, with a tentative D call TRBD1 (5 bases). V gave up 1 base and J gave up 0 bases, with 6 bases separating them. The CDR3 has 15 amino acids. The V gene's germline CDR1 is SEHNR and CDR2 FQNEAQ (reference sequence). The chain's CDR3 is CASSLVQATNEKLFF. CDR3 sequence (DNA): TGTGCCAGCAGCTTAGTACAGGCAACTAATGAAAAACTGTTTTTT.

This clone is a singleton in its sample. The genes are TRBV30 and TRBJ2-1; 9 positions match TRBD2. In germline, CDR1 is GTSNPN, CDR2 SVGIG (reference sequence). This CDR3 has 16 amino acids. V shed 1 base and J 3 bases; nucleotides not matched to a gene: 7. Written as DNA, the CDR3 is TGTGCCTGGAGTGGGTTGACTAGCGGACTCTACAATGAGCAGTTCTTC. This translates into CAWSGLTSGLYNEQFF.

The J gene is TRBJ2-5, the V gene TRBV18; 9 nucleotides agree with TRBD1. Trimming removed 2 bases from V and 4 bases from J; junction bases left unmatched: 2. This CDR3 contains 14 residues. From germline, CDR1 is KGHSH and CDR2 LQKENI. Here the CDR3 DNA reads TGTGCCAGCTCACCAAACAGGGGGCTAGAGACCCAGTACTTC. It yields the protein CASSPNRGLETQYF.

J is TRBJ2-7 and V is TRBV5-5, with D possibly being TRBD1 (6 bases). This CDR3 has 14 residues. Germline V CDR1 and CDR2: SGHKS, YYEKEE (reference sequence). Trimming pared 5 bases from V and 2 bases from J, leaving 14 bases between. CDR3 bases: TGTGCCAGCAGTTTAACCGGGACAACCTACGAGCAGTACTTC. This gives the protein CASSLTGTTYEQYF.

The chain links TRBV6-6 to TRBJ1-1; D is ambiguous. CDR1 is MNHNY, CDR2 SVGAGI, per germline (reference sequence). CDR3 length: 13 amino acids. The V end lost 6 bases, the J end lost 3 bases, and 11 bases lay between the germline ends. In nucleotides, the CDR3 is TGTGCCAGCAGCTTCACAAGGTACACTGAAGCTTTCTTT. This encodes CASSFTRYTEAFF.

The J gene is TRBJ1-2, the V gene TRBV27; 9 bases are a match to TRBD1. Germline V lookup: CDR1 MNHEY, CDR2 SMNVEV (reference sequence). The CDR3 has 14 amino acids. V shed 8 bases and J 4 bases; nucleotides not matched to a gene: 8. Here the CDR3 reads CASRRGDRAYGYTF. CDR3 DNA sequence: TGTGCCAGCCGACGTGGGGACAGGGCCTATGGCTACACCTTC.

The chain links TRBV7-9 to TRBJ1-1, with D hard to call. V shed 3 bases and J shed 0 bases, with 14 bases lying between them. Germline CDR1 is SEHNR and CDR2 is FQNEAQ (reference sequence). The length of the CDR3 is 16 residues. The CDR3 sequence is CASSFFQVGMNTEAFF. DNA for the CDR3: TGTGCCAGCAGCTTTTTCCAGGTTGGTATGAACACTGAAGCTTTCTTT.

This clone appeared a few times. The CDR3 DNA reads as TGTGCCAGTAAGGGGACTGTAAACATTCAGTACTTC. Its protein is CASKGTVNIQYF. The chain employs TRBV19 and TRBJ2-4; possible D gene TRBD2, 6 bases. Between the trimmed V and J ends, which lost 7 bases and 6 bases, there was a span of 10 bases. The CDR3 sequence is 12 residues long. Germline V lookup: CDR1 LNHDA, CDR2 SQIVND (reference sequence).

The CDR3 is CASSPYSTDTQYF. The CDR3 bases are TGTGCCAGCAGCCCGTACAGCACAGATACGCAGTATTTT. The chain combines TRBV11-2 with TRBJ2-3; D remains unclear. Germline CDR1 SGHAT, CDR2 FQNNGV. The CDR3 length is 13 residues. V lost 5 bases to trimming and J lost 0 bases, with 6 bases between them.

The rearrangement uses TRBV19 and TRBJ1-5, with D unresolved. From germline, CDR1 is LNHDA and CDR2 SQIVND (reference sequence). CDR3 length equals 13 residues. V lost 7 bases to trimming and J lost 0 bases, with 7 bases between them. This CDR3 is CASKWGSNQPQHF. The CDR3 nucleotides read TGTGCCAGTAAATGGGGTAGCAATCAGCCCCAGCATTTT.

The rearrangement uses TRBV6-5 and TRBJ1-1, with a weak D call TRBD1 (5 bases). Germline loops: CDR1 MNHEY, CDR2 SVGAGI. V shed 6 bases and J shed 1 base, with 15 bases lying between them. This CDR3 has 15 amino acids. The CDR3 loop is CASRLGTMGNTEAFF. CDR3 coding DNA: TGTGCCAGCAGACTCGGGACCATGGGGAACACTGAAGCTTTCTTT.

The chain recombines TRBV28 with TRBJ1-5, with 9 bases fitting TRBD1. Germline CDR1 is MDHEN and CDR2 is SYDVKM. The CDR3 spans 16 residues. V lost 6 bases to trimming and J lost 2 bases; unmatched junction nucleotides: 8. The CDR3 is CASRGDRVRGNQPQHF. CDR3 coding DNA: TGTGCCAGCAGAGGGGACAGGGTAAGAGGCAATCAGCCCCAGCATTTT.